Presented here are 27 T cell receptor beta chains from one specimen sequenced in a study of blood T cell repertoires in COVID-19. Assay used: immunoSEQ multiplex PCR; TCRdb lists only in-frame clones, some missing. The repertoire holds approximately 150,000 clones, around 74% seen once, with about 7.8% in the top ten. The sample was peripheral blood. The receptors stem from a woman aged 55 to 70 with COVID-19, enrolled during active disease.

The chain uses TRBV4-2 and TRBJ2-3, with TRBD2 matching over 7 bases. CDR3 length equals 15 residues. Trimming cost V 0 bases and J 5 bases; bases outside gene matches: 5. CDR1 and CDR2 from the germline V gene are LGHNA and YNFKEQ. The CDR3 loop reads CASSQDRLAVDTQYF. The CDR3 DNA follows: TGTGCCAGCAGCCAAGATCGGCTAGCGGTAGATACGCAGTATTTT.

The rearrangement links TRBV28 to TRBJ2-5, with 9 bases identical to TRBD1. V dropped 7 bases and J dropped 2; count of bases not matched to a gene: 8. The length of the CDR3 is 15 residues. Per the germline V gene, CDR1 is MDHEN and CDR2 is SYDVKM. CDR3 sequence: CASTQGGTGQETQYF. In DNA form, the CDR3 reads TGTGCCAGCACCCAAGGGGGGACAGGGCAAGAGACCCAGTACTTC.

This rearrangement joins TRBV7-3 to TRBJ2-1, with TRBD2 matching over 9 bases. CDR1 and CDR2 from the germline V gene are SGHTA and FQGTGA. The CDR3 has 15 residues. Trimming at V came to 5 bases and at J to 4 bases, leaving 6 bases not matched to a gene. In nucleotides, the CDR3 is TGTGCCAGCAGCCCCGCGGGGGGGTGGTACAATGAGCAGTTCTTC. This translates into CASSPAGGWYNEQFF.

The chain joins TRBV7-3 to TRBJ1-1, with D hard to call. CDR1 is SGHTA, CDR2 FQGTGA, per germline. The CDR3 runs 13 residues. The ends were cut back, 8 bases at V and 6 bases at J, with 16 bases in the middle. In DNA form, the CDR3 reads TGTGCCAGCCGCTCGGGCTTGAGGGCTGAAGCTTTCTTT. Translating gives CASRSGLRAEAFF.

This clone was seen once. The rearrangement links TRBV5-1 to TRBJ1-2, with 9 bases that match TRBD1. Per the germline V gene, CDR1 is SGHRS and CDR2 is YFSETQ. V shed 0 bases, J shed 3 bases, and the junction held 3 bases outside the gene matches. This CDR3 region has 15 residues. The CDR3 is CASSLGGQGDYGYTF. CDR3 DNA: TGCGCCAGCAGCTTGGGGGGACAGGGAGACTATGGCTACACCTTC.

The chain joins TRBV2 to TRBJ1-1, with D perhaps matching TRBD1 (6 bases). Between the trimmed V and J ends, which lost 5 bases and 1 base, there was a span of 20 bases. Germline assignment: CDR1 SNHLY and CDR2 FYNNEI. The CDR3 is 17 residues long. This chain's CDR3 is CASSRTAILRGNTEAFF. CDR3 in DNA: TGTGCCAGCAGTCGGACAGCAATATTGAGAGGGAACACTGAAGCTTTCTTT.

The J gene is TRBJ2-7, the V gene TRBV28, with 8 positions matching TRBD1. CDR3 size: 14 residues. V shed 7 bases, J shed 3 bases, and the junction held 8 bases outside the gene matches. Germline CDR1 and CDR2: MDHEN and SYDVKM. CDR3 in amino acids: CASKSGGRIYEQYF. CDR3 nucleotides: TGTGCCAGCAAATCAGGGGGCAGAATCTACGAGCAGTACTTC. Filled out from reference TRBV28 and TRBJ2-7, the complete variable domain reads DVKVTQSSRYLVKRTGEKVFLECVQDMDHENMFWYRQDPGLGLRLIYFSYDVKMKEKGDIPEGYSVSREKKERFSLILESASTNQTSMYLCASKSGGRIYEQYFGPGTRLTVT.

The V call is TRBV6-1, the J call TRBJ2-5, with 9 bases lining up with TRBD2. This CDR3 is 15 amino acids long. The V gene's germline CDR1 is MNHNS and CDR2 SASEGT. V shed 4 bases, J shed 5 bases, and the junction held 8 bases outside the gene matches. The CDR3 loop reads CASSVAGVFGETQYF. CDR3 nucleotides: TGTGCCAGCAGTGTAGCGGGAGTCTTTGGTGAGACCCAGTACTTC.

This chain joins TRBV25-1 and TRBJ1-5; 7 bases match TRBD1. The germline V gene has CDR1 MGHDK and CDR2 SYGVNS. J gave up 2 bases and V 2 bases, and 6 bases lay outside the gene matches. The CDR3 length is 16 residues. CDR3 DNA: TGTGCCAGCAGTGAAGGGACAGCCGGGGGCAATCAGCCCCAGCATTTT. Translated, it gives CASSEGTAGGNQPQHF.

CDR3 bases: TGTGCCACCAGTGATCGCTATAGTTACGATGAGCAGTTCTTC. Translation: CATSDRYSYDEQFF. The chain carries TRBV24-1 and TRBJ2-1; D not certain. V lost 3 bases, J lost 8 bases, and 13 bases lay in between. Germline-derived CDR1 and CDR2 are KGHDR and SFDVKD. CDR3 length: 14 amino acids.

This clone was picked up one time. V usage is TRBV25-1 and J usage is TRBJ2-2; the D is unclear. Germline CDR1 reads MGHDK; CDR2 reads SYGVNS. The ends were cut back, 6 bases at V and 5 bases at J, with 7 bases in the middle. This CDR3 region has 12 residues. CDR3: CASSRGTGELFF. The CDR3 DNA sequence: TGTGCCAGCAGCCGAGGAACCGGGGAGCTGTTTTTT.

The chain links TRBV6-5 to TRBJ2-7, with D possibly TRBD1 on 6 matching bases. This CDR3 is 13 amino acids long. V dropped 6 bases and J dropped 7 bases, with 16 bases sitting between them. Germline V gene sequence: CDR1 MNHEY, CDR2 SVGAGI. The CDR3 loop is CASSVGAQGEQYF. The CDR3 nucleotides are TGTGCCAGCAGCGTGGGAGCGCAGGGGGAGCAGTACTTC.

The chain employs TRBV3-1 (or the pseudogene TRBV3-2) and TRBJ2-5, with TRBD1 matching 7 bases. V shed 3 bases and J 6 bases; nucleotides not matched to a gene: 7. Germline values: CDR1 LGHDT, CDR2 YNNKEL (reference sequence). The CDR3 is 14 residues long. The CDR3 DNA sequence: TGTGCCAGCAGCCACCGTGAGGGGGCCCAGACCCAGTACTTC. Translating it yields CASSHREGAQTQYF.

The chain joins TRBV4-3 to TRBJ1-4; 7 nucleotides match TRBD1. V was clipped by 0 bases and J by 4 bases; unmatched bases: 5. Germline values: CDR1 LGHNA, CDR2 YSLEER. The CDR3 runs to 16 residues. CDR3 residues: CASSQDGQAYNEKLFF. The CDR3 DNA follows: TGCGCCAGCAGCCAAGATGGACAGGCCTATAATGAAAAACTGTTTTTT.

This clone was recorded a few times. V is TRBV2 and J is TRBJ2-7; weak D call: TRBD2 (6 bases). CDR1 and CDR2 from the germline V gene are SNHLY and FYNNEI. The CDR3 runs 15 residues. V was trimmed by 1 base and J by 6 bases, leaving 16 bases between them. CDR3 in DNA: TGTGCCAGCAGTGAAGTTTCCGGCGACGGGGGCGAGCAGTACTTC. Translated: CASSEVSGDGGEQYF.

This clone appeared a few times. The rearrangement uses TRBV7-3 and TRBJ2-1; TRBD1 agrees at 8 bases. This CDR3 has 15 residues. J gave up 6 bases and V 5 bases, and 9 bases lay outside the gene matches. Germline V gives CDR1 SGHTA, CDR2 FQGTGA. This chain's CDR3 is CASSPRRTGSNEQFF. The CDR3 DNA reads TGTGCCAGCAGCCCCAGGCGGACAGGGTCCAATGAGCAGTTCTTC.

The chain recombines TRBV3-1 (or the pseudogene TRBV3-2) with TRBJ2-1; 7 bases map to TRBD2. The V segment lost 4 bases and the J segment 5 bases; nucleotides outside the gene matches: 8. Germline-derived CDR1 and CDR2 are LGHDT and YNNKEL (reference sequence). The CDR3 length is 15 residues. Here the CDR3 DNA reads TGTGCCAGCAGCCGCCCTAGCGGAACTAACAATGAGCAGTTCTTC. It codes for CASSRPSGTNNEQFF.

The table lists this clone with a count of one. The CDR3, as DNA: TGCAGCGTTGTCTATCTGCGGGGGGGCATGTACAATGAGCAGTTCTTC. Encoded protein: CSVVYLRGGMYNEQFF. The V call is TRBV29-1, the J call TRBJ2-1, with 9 positions matching TRBD2. V was pared by 4 bases and J by 4 bases, with 11 bases of the junction left unmatched. Germline V gene lookup returns CDR1 SQVTM and CDR2 ANQGSEA. The CDR3 spans 16 residues.

Details on this clone: A junction boundary mismatches the germline segment, possibly from a read error. The chain couples TRBV12-3 or TRBV12-4 to TRBJ1-6, with D maybe TRBD1 (5 bases). The CDR3 has 13 amino acids. The DNA of the CDR3 is TGTGCCAGCAGTTTTCGACAGTCTTCAGCCCTCCACTTT. Encoded protein: CASSFRQSSALHF.

V and J are TRBV15 and TRBJ2-2; tentative D call: TRBD1 (5 bases). The CDR3 is 15 amino acids. CDR1 is LNHNV, CDR2 YYDKDF, per germline (reference sequence). The V end lost 6 bases, the J end lost 0 bases, and 11 bases lay between the germline ends. In DNA, the CDR3 is TGTGCCACCAGTCCTGGGGCAGCGAACACCGGGGAGCTGTTTTTT. Amino acid sequence: CATSPGAANTGELFF.

The chain recombines TRBV11-2 with TRBJ2-5, with a weak D call TRBD2 (6 bases). V gave up 1 base and J gave up 3 bases, with 15 bases separating them. CDR3 length equals 16 residues. In germline, CDR1 is SGHAT, CDR2 FQNNGV. The CDR3 region has the DNA TGTGCCAGCAGCTTAGGCTCGGACTATTCCAAAGAGACCCAGTACTTC. Translating gives CASSLGSDYSKETQYF.

The V and J genes are TRBV11-3 and TRBJ2-5, with TRBD2 matching 9 bases. Germline V gene data show CDR1 as SGHNT and CDR2 as YENEEA. Losses at the gene ends were 4 bases for V and 7 bases for J; bases not matched to a gene: 7. The CDR3 extends over 14 amino acids. CDR3 sequence reads: CASSSTSGVGTQYF. CDR3 sequence (DNA): TGTGCCAGCAGCTCGACTAGCGGTGTGGGGACCCAGTACTTC.

To note about this clone: This specimen includes other DNA sequences encoding the same CDR3. The rearrangement uses TRBV19 and TRBJ1-1, with D possibly TRBD1 on 5 matching bases. The V gene lost 4 bases and the J gene lost 0 bases, with 9 bases spanning the gap. The CDR3 runs 14 residues. CDR1 is LNHDA, CDR2 SQIVND, per germline (reference sequence). CDR3 residues: CASSTPGLNTEAFF. The CDR3 DNA is TGTGCCAGTAGTACCCCAGGGTTGAACACTGAAGCTTTCTTT. Combining the CDR3 with reference TRBV19 and TRBJ1-1 gives the whole variable domain DGGITQSPKYLFRKEGQNVTLSCEQNLNHDAMYWYRQDPGQGLRLIYYSQIVNDFQKGDIAEGYSVSREKKESFPLTVTSAQKNPTAFYLCASSTPGLNTEAFFGQGTRLTVV.

There are a few counts of this clone. This sequence joins TRBV3-1 (or the pseudogene TRBV3-2) and TRBJ2-1, with D tentatively TRBD2 (6 bases). Trimming cost V 1 base and J 4 bases, with 17 bases left between them. Germline lookup yields CDR1 LGHDT and CDR2 YNNKEL (reference sequence). The CDR3 consists of 17 residues. As DNA, the CDR3 is TGTGCCAGCAGCCAAGGTACAAGAGGGAGGAGGTACAATGAGCAGTTCTTC. Protein: CASSQGTRGRRYNEQFF.

The rearrangement uses TRBV5-1 and TRBJ1-4; the D gene is possibly TRBD1 (5 bases). Germline values: CDR1 SGHRS, CDR2 YFSETQ. V lost 0 bases and J lost 7, with 10 bases in between. This CDR3 contains 14 residues. The CDR3 here is CASSLASRGEKLFF. The CDR3 nucleotides are TGCGCCAGCAGCTTGGCATCAAGGGGTGAAAAACTGTTTTTT.

V and J are TRBV10-3 and TRBJ1-3; maybe TRBD1 (5 bases). This CDR3 is built from 12 residues. V was clipped by 8 bases and J by 1 base, with 6 bases between them. Germline lookup yields CDR1 ENHRY and CDR2 SYGVKD. The CDR3: CAIQGSGNTIYF. Written as DNA, the CDR3 is TGTGCCATCCAGGGTTCTGGAAACACCATATATTTT.

A single count supports this clone. This chain connects TRBV19 to TRBJ2-4; the D is unclear. The CDR3 runs to 16 residues. The germline V gene has CDR1 LNHDA and CDR2 SQIVND (reference sequence). Trimming removed 3 bases at V and 1 base at J, with 13 bases between. In DNA form, the CDR3 reads TGTGCCAGTAGTATGAGTTACATGAGGGCCAAAAACATTCAGTACTTC. This codes for CASSMSYMRAKNIQYF.